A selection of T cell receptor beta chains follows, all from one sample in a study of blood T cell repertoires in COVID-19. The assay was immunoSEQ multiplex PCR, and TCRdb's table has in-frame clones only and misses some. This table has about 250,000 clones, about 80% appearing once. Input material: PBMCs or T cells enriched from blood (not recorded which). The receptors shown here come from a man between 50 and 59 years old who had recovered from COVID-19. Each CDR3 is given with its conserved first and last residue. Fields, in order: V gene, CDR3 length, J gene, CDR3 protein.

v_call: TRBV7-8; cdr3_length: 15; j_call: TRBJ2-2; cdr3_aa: CASSSGAQNTGELFF
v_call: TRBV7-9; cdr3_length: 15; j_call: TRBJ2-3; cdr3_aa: CASSLRTGSTDTQYF
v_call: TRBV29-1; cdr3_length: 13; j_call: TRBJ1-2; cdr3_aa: CSANGVMDYGYTF
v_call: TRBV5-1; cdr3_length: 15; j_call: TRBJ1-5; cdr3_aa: CASSLGVGSGQPQHF
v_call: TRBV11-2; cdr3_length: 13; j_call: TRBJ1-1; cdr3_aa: CASSSGFDTEAFF
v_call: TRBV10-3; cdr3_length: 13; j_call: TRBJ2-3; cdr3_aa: CAIERGNTDTQYF
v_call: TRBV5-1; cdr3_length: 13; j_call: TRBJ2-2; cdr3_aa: CATARSESGELFF
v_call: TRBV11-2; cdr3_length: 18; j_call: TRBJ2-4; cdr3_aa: CASSSPTGTGVAKNIQYF
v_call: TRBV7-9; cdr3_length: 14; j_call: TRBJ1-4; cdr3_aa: CASSSDRANEKLFF
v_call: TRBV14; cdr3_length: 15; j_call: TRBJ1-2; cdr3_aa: CASSQKPGHNYGYTF
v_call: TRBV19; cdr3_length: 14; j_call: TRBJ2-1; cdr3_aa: CASTGRSAYNEQFF
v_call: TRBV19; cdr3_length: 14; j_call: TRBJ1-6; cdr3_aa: CASSIGNANSPLHF
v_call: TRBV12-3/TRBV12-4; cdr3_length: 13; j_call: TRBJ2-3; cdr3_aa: CASSPFFADTQYF
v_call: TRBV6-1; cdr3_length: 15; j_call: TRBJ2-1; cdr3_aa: CASSERGRSYNEQFF
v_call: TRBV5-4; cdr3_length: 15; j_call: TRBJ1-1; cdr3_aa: CASSLGGVREAEAFF
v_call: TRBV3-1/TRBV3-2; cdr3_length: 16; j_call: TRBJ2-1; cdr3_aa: CASSQDPGGSYNEQFF
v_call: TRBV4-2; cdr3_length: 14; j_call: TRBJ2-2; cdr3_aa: CASSQVAATRELFF
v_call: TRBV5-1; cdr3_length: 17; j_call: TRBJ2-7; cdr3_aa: CASSLVPTGANPYEQYF
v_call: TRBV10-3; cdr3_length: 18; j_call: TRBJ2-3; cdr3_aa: CAISEGEKGLAGTDTQYF
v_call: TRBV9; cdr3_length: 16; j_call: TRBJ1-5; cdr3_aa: CASSGGTGLEGQPQHF
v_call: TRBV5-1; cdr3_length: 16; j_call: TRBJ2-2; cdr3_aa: CASGLIGQALAGELFF
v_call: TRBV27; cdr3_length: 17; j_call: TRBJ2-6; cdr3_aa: CASGGTGGLAGANVLTF
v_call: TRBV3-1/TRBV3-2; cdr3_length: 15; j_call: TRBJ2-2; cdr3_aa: CASSQVTEFTGELFF
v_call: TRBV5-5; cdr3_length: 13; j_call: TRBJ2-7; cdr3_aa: CASSTGQAGEQYF
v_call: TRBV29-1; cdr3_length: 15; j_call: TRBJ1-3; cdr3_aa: CSVTLTGFSGNTIYF
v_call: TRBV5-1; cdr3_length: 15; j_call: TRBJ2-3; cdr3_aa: CASSLGAQGTDTQYF
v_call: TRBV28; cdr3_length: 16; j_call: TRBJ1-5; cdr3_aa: CASRLDSGGSNQPQHF
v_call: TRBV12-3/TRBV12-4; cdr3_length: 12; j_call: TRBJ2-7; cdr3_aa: CASSSGAYEQYF
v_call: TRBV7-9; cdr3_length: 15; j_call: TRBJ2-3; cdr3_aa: CASSLGGTSLDTQYF
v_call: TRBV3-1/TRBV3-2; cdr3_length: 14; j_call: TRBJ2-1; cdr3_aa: CASSRLAAKDEQFF
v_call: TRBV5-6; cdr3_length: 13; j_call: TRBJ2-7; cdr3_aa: CASSETVSYEQYF
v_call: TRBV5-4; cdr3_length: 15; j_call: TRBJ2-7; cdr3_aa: CASSLLQGVSDTQYF
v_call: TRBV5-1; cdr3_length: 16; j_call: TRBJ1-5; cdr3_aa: CASSPGTPYSNQPQHF
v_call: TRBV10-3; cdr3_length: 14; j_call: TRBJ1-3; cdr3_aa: CATCRGGTGNTIYF
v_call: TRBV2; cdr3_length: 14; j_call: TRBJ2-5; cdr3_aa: CASSTGGRGETQYF
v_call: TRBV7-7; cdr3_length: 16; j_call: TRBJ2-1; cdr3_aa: CASSLGVSVAYNEQFF
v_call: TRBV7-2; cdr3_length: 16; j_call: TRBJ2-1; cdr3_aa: CASSVLIAPSYNEQFF
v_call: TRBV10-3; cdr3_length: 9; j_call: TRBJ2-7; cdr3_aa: CAMLRGQYF
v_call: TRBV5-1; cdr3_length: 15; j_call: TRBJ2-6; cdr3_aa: CASSSRGSGANVLTF
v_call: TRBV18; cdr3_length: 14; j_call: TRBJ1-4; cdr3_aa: CASSPDNVDEKLFF
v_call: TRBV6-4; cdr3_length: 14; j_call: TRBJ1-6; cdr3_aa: CASSQGIDNSPLHF
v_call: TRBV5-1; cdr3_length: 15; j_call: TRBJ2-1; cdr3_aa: CASSDGTGVNNEQFF
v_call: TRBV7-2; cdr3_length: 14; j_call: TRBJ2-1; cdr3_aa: CASNILAGAGEQFF
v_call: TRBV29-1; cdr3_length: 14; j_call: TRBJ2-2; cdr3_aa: CSGRTGGRTGELFF
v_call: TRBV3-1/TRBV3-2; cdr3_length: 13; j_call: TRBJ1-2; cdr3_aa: CASSPGGSYGYTF
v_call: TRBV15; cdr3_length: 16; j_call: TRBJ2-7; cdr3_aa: CATSLPGSGSPYEQYF
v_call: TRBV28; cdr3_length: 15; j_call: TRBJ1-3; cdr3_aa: CASSRKRGSGNTIYF
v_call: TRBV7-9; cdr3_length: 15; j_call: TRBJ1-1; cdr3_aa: CASSSGQGWLTEAFF
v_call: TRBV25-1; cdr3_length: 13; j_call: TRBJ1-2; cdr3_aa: CASSVSGSDGYTF
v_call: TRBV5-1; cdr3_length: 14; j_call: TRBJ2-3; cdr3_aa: CASSLAGNTDTQYF
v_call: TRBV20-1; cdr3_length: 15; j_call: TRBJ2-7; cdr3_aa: CSASETSGRAYEQYF
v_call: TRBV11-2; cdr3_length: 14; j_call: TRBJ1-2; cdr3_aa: CASSLDRSTRGYTF
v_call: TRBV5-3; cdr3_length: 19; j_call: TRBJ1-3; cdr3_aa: CARSLQTPGHRYSGNTIYF
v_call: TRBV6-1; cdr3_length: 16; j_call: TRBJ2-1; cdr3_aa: CASSEAASGSYNEQFF
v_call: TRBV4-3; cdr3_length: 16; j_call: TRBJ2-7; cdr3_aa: CASSQAGTSDVYEQYF